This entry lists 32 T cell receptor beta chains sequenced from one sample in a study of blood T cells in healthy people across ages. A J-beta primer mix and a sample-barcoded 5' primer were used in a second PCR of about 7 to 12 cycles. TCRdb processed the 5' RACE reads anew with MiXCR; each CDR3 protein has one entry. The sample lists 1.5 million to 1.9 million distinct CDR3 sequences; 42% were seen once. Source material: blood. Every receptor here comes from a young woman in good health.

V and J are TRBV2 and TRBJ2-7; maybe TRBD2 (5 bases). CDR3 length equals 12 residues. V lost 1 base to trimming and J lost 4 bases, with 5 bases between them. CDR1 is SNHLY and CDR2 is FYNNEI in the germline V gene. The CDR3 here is CASSEERYEQYF. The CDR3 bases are TGTGCCAGCAGTGAAGAGCGGTACGAGCAGTACTTC.

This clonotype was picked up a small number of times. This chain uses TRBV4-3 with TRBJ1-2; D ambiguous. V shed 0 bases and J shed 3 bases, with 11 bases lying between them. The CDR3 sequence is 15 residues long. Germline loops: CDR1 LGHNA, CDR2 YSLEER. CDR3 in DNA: TGCGCCAGCAGCCAAGAAGGCAGGAACCACTATGGCTACACCTTC. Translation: CASSQEGRNHYGYTF.

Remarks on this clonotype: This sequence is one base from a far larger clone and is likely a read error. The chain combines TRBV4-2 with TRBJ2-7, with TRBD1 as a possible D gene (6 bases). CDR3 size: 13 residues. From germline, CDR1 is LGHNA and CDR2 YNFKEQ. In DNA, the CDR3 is TGTGCCTGCAGCCCAGGACAGTCCTACGAGCAGTACTTC. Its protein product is CACSPGQSYEQYF.

CDR3 sequence reads: CASSPRSDRLITEQFF. CDR3 DNA sequence: TGTGCCAGCAGCCCTCGGTCGGACAGGTTAATTACTGAGCAGTTCTTC. The chain recombines TRBV7-2 with TRBJ2-1; 7 bases agree with TRBD1. Germline trimming cut 5 bases from V and 9 bases from J; bases unmatched to any gene: 16. Per germline, CDR1 SGHTA and CDR2 FQGNSA. The CDR3 sequence is 16 residues long. Combining the CDR3 with reference TRBV7-2 and TRBJ2-1 gives the whole variable domain GAGVSQSPSNKVTEKGKDVELRCDPISGHTALYWYRQSLGQGLEFLIYFQGNSAPDKSGLPSDRFSAERTGGSVSTLTIQRTQQEDSAVYLCASSPRSDRLITEQFFGPGTRLTVL.

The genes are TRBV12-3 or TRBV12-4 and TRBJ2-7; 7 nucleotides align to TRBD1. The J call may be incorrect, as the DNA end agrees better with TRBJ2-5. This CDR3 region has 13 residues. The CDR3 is CASSPGQPETQYF. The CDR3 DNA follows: TGTGCCAGCAGTCCGGGACAGCCAGAGACCCAGTACTTC.

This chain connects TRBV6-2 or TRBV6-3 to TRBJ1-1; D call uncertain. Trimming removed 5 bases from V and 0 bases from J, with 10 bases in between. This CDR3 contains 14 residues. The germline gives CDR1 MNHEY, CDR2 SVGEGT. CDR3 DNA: TGTGCCAGCAGTGTCTCAGCTATGAACACTGAAGCTTTCTTT. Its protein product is CASSVSAMNTEAFF.

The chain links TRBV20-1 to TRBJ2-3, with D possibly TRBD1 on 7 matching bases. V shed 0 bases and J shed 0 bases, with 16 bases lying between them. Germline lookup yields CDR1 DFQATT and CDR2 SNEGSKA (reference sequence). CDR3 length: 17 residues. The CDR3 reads CSARDQGGFSSTDTQYF. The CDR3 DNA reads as TGCAGTGCTAGAGATCAGGGGGGCTTTTCTAGCACAGATACGCAGTATTTT.

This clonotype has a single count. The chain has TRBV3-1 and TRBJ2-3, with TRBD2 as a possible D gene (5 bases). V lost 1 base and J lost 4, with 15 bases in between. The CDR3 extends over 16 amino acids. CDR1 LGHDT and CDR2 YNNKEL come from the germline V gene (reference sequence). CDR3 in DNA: TGTGCCAGCAGCCAAGTCCTAGAGGGAGTCCCAGATACGCAGTATTTT. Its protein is CASSQVLEGVPDTQYF.

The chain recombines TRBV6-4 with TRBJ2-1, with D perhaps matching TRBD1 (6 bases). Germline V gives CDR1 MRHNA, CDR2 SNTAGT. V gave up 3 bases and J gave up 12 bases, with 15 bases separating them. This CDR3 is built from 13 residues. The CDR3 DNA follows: TGTGCCAGCAGTGATGAAACAGGGTCGAGGCAGTTCTTC. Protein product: CASSDETGSRQFF.

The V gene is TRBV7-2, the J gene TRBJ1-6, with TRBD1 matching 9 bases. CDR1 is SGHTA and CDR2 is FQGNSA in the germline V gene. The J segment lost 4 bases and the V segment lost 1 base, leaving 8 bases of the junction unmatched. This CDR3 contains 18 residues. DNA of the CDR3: TGTGCCAGCAGCTTAGTCCATGGGACAGGGAGGTATAATTCACCCCTCCACTTT. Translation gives CASSLVHGTGRYNSPLHF.

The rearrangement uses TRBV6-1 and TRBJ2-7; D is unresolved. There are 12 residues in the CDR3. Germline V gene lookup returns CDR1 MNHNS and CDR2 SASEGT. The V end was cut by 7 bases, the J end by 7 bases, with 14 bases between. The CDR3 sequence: CASMFSYNEQYF. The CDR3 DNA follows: TGTGCCAGCATGTTCTCCTACAATGAGCAGTACTTC.

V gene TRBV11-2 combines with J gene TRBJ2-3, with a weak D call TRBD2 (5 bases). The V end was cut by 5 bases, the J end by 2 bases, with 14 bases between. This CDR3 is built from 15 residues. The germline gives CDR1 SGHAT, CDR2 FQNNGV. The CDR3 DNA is TGTGCCAGCAGCGGATTAACTAGAACCACAGATACGCAGTATTTT. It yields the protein CASSGLTRTTDTQYF.

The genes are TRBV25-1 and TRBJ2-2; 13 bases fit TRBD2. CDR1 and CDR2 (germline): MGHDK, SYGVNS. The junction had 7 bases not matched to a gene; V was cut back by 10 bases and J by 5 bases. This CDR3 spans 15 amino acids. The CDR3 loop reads CATGTSGTLTGELFF. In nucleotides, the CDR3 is TGTGCCACCGGGACTAGCGGGACGTTAACCGGGGAGCTGTTTTTT.

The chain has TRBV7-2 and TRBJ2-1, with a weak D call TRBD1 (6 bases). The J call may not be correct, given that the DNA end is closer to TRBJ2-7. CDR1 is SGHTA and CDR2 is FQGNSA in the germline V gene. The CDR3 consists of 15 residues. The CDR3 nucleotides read TGTGCCAGCAGAAAAACAGGGAACCCCTACAATGAGCAGTACTTC. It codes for CASRKTGNPYNEQYF.

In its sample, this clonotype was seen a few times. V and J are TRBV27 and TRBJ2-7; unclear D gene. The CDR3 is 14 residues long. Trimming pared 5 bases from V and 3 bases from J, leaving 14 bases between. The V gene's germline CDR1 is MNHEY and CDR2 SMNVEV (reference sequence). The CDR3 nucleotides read TGTGCCAGCAGTGTGGGAACGACCCTCTACGAGCAGTACTTC. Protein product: CASSVGTTLYEQYF.

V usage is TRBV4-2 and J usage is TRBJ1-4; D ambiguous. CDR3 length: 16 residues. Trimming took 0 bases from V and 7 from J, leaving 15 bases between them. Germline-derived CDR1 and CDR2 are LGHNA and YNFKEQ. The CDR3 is CASSQESGDDAEKLFF. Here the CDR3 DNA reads TGTGCCAGCAGCCAAGAATCTGGAGATGACGCTGAAAAACTGTTTTTT.

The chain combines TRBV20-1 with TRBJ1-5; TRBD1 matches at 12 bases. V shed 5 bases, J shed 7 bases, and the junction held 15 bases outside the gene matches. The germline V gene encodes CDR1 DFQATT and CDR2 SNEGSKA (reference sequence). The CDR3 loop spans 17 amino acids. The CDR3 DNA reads TGCAGTGCTCCCAACCCCGGGACAGGGGGCTTCAGACAGCCCCAGCATTTT. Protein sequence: CSAPNPGTGGFRQPQHF.

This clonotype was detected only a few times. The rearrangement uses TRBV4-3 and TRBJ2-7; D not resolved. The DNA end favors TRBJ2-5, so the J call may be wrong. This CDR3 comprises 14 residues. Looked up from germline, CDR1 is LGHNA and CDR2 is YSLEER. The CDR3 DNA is TGCGCCAGCAGCCCCCCCTATGGCCAAGAGACCCAGTACTTC. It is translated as CASSPPYGQETQYF.

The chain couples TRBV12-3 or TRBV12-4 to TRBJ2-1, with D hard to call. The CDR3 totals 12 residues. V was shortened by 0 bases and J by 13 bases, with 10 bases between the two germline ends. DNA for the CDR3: TGTGCCAGCAGTTTAGCGGGCGAGACCCAGTTCTTC. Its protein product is CASSLAGETQFF.

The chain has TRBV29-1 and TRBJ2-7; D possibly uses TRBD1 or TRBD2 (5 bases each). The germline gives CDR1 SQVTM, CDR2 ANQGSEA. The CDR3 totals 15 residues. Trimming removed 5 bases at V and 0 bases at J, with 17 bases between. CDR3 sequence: CSVRGARSSSYEQYF. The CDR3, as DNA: TGCAGCGTTAGAGGGGCCCGGTCAAGCTCCTACGAGCAGTACTTC.

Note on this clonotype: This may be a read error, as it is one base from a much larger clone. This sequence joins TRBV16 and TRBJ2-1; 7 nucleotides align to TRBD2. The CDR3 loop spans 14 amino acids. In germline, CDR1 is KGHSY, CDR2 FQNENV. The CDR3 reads CASNPGLEYNGQFF. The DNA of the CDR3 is TGTGCCAGCAATCCCGGACTAGAATACAATGGGCAGTTCTTC.

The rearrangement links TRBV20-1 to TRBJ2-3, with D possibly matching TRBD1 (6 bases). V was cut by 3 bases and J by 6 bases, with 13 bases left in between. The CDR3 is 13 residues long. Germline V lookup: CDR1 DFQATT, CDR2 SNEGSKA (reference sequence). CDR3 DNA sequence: TGCAGTGCTAGGGGGGCCTTGAAGGATACGCAGTATTTT. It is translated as CSARGALKDTQYF.

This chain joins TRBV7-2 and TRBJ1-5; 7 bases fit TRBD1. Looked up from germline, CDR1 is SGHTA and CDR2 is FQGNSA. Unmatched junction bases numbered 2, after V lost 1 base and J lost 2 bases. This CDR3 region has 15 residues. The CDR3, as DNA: TGTGCCAGCAGCTTAGAGACAGGGCGCAATCAGCCCCAGCATTTT. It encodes CASSLETGRNQPQHF.

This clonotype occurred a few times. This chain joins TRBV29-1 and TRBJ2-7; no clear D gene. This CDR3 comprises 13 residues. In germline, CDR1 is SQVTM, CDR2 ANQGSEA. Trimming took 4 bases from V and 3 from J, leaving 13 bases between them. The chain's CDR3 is CSVGSVEFYEQYF. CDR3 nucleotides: TGCAGCGTTGGGAGCGTTGAATTCTACGAGCAGTACTTC.

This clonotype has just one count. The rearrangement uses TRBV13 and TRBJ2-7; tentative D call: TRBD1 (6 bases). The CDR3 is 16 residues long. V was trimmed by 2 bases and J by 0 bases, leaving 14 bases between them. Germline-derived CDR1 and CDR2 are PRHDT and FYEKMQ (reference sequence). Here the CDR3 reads CASSLTGTRGSYEQYF. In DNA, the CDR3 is TGTGCCAGCAGCTTAACCGGGACAAGGGGCTCCTACGAGCAGTACTTC.

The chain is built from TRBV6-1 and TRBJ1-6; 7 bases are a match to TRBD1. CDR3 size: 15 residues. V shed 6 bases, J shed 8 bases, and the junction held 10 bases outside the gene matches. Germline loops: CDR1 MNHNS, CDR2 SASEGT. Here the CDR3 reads CASRPRQGSDSPLHF. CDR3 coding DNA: TGTGCCAGCAGACCCAGACAGGGAAGTGATTCACCCCTCCACTTT.

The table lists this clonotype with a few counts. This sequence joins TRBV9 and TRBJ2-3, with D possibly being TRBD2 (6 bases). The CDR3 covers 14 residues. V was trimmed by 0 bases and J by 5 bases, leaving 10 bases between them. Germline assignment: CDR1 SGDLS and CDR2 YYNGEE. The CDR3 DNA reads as TGTGCCAGCAGCGTAGGACTAGAGTTAGATACGCAGTATTTT. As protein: CASSVGLELDTQYF.

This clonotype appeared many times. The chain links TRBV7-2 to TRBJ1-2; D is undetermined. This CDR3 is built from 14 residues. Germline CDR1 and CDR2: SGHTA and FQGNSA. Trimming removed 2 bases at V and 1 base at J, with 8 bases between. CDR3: CASSLNSYNYGYTF. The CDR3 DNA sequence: TGTGCCAGCAGCTTAAACAGTTATAACTATGGCTACACCTTC. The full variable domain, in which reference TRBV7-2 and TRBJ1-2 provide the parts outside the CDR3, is GAGVSQSPSNKVTEKGKDVELRCDPISGHTALYWYRQSLGQGLEFLIYFQGNSAPDKSGLPSDRFSAERTGGSVSTLTIQRTQQEDSAVYLCASSLNSYNYGYTFGSGTRLTVV.

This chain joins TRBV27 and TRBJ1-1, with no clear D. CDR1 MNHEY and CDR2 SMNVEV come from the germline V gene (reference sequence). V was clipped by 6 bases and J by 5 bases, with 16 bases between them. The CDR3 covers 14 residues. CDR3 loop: CASRYRDDGTEAFF. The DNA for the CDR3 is TGTGCCAGCAGATACCGGGATGATGGAACTGAAGCTTTCTTT.

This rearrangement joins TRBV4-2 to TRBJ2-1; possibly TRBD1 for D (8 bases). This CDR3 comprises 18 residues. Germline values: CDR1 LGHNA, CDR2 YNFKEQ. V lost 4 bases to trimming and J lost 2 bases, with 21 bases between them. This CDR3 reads CASSLTGGAVSPYNEQFF. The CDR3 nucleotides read TGTGCCAGCAGCCTTACAGGGGGGGCGGTATCTCCCTACAATGAGCAGTTCTTC.

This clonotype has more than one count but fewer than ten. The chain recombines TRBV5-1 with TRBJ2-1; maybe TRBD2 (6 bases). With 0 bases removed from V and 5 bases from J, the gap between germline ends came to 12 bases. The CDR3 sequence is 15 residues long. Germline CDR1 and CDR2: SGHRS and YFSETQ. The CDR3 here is CASSLGSGDHNEQFF. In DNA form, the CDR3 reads TGCGCCAGCAGCTTGGGGTCGGGGGACCACAATGAGCAGTTCTTC.

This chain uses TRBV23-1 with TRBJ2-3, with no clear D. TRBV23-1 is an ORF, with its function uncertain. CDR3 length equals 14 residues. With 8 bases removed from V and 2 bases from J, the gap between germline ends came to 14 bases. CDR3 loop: CASLTPGPTDTQYF. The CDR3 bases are TGCGCCAGCCTTACACCGGGCCCCACAGATACGCAGTATTTT.